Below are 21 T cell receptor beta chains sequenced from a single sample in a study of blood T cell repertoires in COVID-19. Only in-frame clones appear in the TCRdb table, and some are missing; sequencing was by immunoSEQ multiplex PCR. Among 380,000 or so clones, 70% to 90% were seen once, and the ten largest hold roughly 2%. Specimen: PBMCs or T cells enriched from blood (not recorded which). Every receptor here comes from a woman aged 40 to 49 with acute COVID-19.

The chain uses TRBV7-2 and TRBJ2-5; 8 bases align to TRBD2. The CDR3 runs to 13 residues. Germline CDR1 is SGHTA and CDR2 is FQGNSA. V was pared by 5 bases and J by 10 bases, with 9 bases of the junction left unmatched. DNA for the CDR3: TGTGCCAGCAGCCCACCAGCGGGAGCATTCCAGTACTTC. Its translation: CASSPPAGAFQYF.

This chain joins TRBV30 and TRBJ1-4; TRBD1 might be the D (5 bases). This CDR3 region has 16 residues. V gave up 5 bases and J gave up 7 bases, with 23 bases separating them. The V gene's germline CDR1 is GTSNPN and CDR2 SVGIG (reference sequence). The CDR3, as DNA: TGTGCCTGGCTACCCGTGGTGGGGCACGGGGGTGAAAAACTGTTTTTT. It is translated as CAWLPVVGHGGEKLFF.

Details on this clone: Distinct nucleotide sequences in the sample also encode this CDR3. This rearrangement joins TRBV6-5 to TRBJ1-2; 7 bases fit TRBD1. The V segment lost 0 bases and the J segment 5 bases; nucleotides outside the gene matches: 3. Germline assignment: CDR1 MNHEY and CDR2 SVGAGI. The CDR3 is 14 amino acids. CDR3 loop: CASSYSRTGYGYTF. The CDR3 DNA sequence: TGTGCCAGCAGTTACTCGAGGACAGGATATGGCTACACCTTC.

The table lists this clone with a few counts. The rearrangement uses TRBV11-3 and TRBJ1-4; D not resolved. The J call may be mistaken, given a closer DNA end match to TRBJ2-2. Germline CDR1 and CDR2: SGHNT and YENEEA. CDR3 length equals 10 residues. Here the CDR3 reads CASTPSELFF. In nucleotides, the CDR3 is TGTGCCAGCACCCCCTCGGAGCTGTTTTTT.

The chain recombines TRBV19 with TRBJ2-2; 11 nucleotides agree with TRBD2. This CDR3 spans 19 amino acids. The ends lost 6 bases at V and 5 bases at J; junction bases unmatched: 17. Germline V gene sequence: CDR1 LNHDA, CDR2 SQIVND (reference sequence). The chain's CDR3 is CASRLVAGDLAGGTGELFF. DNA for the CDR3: TGTGCCAGTAGGCTTGTCGCTGGCGATCTAGCGGGGGGTACCGGGGAGCTGTTTTTT.

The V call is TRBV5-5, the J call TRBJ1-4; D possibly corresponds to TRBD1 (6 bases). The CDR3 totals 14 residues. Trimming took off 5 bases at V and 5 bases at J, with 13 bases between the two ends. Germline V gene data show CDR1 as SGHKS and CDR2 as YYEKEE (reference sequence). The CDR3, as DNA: TGTGCCAGCAGGGCAGGGGCCCGGAATGAAAAACTGTTTTTT. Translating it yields CASRAGARNEKLFF.

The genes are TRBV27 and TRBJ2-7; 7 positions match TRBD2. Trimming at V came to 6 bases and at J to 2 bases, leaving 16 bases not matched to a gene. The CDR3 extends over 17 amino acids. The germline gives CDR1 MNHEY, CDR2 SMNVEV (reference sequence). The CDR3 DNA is TGTGCCAGCAGCATTAGGGTCGGGGGGTCGTCTCCCTACGAGCAGTACTTC. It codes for CASSIRVGGSSPYEQYF.

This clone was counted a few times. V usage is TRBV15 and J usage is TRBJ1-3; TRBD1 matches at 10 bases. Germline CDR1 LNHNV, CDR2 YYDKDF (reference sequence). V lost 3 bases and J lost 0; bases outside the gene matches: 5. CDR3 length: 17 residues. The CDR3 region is CATSRGTGDLSGNTIYF. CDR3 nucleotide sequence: TGTGCCACCAGCAGGGGGACAGGGGACCTCTCTGGAAACACCATATATTTT.

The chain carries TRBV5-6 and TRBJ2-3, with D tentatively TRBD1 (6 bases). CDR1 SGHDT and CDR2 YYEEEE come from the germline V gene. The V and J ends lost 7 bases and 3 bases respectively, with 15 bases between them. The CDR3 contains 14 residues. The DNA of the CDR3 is TGTGCCAGCGGGAAGCGGACAGCTACAGATACGCAGTATTTT. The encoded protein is CASGKRTATDTQYF.

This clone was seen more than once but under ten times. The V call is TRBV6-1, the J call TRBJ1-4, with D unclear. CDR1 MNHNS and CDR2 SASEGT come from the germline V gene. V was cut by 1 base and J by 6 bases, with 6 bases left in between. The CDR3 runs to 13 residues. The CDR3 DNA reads TGTGCCAGCAGTGAAGATCTCGATGAAAAACTGTTTTTT. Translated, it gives CASSEDLDEKLFF.

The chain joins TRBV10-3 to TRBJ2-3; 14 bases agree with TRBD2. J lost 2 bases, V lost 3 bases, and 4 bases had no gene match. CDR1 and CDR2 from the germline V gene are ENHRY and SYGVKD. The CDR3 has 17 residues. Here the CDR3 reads CAISEGTSGGVTDTQYF. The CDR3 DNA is TGTGCCATCAGTGAAGGGACTAGCGGGGGAGTCACAGATACGCAGTATTTT.

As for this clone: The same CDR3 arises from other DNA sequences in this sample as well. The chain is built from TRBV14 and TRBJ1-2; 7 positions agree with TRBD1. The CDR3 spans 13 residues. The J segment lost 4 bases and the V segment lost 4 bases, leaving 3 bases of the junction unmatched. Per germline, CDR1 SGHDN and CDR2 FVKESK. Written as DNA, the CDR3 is TGTGCCAGCAGCCCGGGACAGATCTATGGCTACACCTTC. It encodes CASSPGQIYGYTF.

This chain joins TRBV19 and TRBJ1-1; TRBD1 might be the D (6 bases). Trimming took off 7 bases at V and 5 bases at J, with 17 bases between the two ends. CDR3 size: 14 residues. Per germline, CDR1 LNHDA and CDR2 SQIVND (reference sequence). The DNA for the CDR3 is TGTGCCAGTACCCTGACAGGAGGTAGGACTGAAGCTTTCTTT. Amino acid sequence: CASTLTGGRTEAFF.

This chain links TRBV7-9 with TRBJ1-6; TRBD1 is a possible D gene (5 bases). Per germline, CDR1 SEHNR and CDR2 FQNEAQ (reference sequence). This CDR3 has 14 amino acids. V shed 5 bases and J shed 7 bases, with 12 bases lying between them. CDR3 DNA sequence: TGTGCCAGCAGCGTCCGGGACTCAAATTCACCCCTCCACTTT. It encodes CASSVRDSNSPLHF.

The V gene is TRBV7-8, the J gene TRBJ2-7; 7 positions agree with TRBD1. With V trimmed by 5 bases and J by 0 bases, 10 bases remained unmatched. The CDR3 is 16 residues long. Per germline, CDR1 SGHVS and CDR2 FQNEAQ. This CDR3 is CASSRGGAPRSYEQYF. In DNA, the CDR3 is TGTGCCAGCAGCCGAGGGGGCGCTCCTCGCTCCTACGAGCAGTACTTC. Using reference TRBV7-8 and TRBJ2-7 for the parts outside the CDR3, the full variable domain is GAGVSQSPRYKVAKRGQDVALRCDPISGHVSLFWYQQALGQGPEFLTYFQNEAQLDKSGLPSDRFFAERPEGSVSTLKIQRTQQEDSAVYLCASSRGGAPRSYEQYFGPGTRLTVT.

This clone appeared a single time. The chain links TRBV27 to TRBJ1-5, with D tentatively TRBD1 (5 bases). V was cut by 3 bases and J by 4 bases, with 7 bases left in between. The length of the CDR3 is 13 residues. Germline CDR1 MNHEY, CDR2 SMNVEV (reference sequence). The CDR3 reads CASSFGGNQPQHF. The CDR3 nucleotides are TGTGCCAGCAGTTTCGGGGGTAATCAGCCCCAGCATTTT.

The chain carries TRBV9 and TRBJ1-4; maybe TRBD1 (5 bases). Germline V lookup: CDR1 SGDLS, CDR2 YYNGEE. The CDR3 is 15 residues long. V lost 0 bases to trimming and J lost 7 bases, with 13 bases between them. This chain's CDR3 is CASSVDKGMGEKLFF. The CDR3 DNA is TGTGCCAGCAGCGTAGACAAGGGGATGGGTGAAAAACTGTTTTTT.

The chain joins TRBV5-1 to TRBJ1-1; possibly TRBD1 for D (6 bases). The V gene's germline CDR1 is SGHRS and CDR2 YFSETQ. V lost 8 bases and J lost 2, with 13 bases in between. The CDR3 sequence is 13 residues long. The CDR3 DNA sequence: TGCGCCAGACAACAGGGACCAAACACTGAAGCTTTCTTT. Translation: CARQQGPNTEAFF. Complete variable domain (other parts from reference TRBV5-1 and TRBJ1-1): KAGVTQTPRYLIKTRGQQVTLSCSPISGHRSVSWYQQTPGQGLQFLFEYFSETQRNKGNFPGRFSGRQFSNSRSEMNVSTLELGDSALYLCARQQGPNTEAFFGQGTRLTVV.

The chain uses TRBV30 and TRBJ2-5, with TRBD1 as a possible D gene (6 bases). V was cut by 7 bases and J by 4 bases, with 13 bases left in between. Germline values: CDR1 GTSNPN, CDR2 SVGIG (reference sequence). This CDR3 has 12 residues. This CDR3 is CAFTGMGETQYF. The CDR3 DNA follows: TGTGCCTTCACAGGGATGGGAGAGACCCAGTACTTC.

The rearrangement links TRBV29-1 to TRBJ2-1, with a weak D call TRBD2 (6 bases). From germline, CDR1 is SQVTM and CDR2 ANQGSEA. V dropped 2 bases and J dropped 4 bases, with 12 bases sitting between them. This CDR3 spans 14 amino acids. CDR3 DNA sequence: TGCAGCGTTGAACTCACCGGGACTTACAATGAGCAGTTCTTC. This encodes CSVELTGTYNEQFF.

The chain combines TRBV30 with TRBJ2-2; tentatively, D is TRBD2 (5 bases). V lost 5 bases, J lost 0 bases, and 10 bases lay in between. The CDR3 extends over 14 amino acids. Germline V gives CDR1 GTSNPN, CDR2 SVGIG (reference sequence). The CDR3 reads CAWRGLTNTGELFF. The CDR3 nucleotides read TGTGCCTGGCGAGGACTGACGAACACCGGGGAGCTGTTTTTT. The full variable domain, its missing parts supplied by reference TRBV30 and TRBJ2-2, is SQTIHQWPATLVQPVGSPLSLECTVEGTSNPNLYWYRQAAGRGLQLLFYSVGIGQISSEVPQNLSASRPQDRQFILSSKKLLLSDSGFYLCAWRGLTNTGELFFGEGSRLTVL.